The clone carrying this TCR beta chain was seen at least ten times. Its antigen is not known. The V end was cut by 10 bases, the J end by 0 bases, with 13 bases between. The CDR3 runs 13 residues. Germline V gives CDR1 ENHRY, CDR2 SYGVKD. The sample is drawn from a study of T-cell reconstitution after alpha-beta-depleted transplantation in children. Study-wide findings and caveats: T-cell counts and diversity were attributed mostly to newly produced T cells one year after transplant. In patients about two months after transplant, alpha-beta T cells reportedly arose from several hundred expanded graft clones.

It was with unique molecular identifiers that the TCRbeta library was prepared. TCRdb re-called the PCR reads with MiXCR, one entry per CDR3 protein. This sample yields 200,000 to 250,000 distinct CDR3 sequences, of which under 9.5% are seen a single time; approximately 6% belongs to the top ten. The receptor was derived from a male patient between 10 and 17 years old who had a stem cell transplant for acute lymphoblastic leukemia, so the T cells may come from the graft donor. The specimen was PBMCs, mostly from graft donor cells, collected 180 days after TCRalphabeta/CD19-depleted stem cell transplant. The chain links TRBV10-3 to TRBJ2-7; possible D gene TRBD1, 6 bases. CDR3 coding DNA: TGTGCCACCGACGACAGGAGCTCCTACGAGCAGTACTTC. This gives the protein CATDDRSSYEQYF.